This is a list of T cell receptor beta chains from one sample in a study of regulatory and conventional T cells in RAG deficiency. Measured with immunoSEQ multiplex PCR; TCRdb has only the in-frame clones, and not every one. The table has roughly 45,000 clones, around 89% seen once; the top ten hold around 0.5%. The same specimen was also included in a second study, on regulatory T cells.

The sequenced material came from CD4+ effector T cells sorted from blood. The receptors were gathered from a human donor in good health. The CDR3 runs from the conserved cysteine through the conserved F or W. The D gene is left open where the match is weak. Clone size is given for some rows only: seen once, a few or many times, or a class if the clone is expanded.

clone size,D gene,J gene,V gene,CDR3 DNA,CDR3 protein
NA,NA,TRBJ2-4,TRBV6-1,TGTGCCAGCCTTTCTCCAGGGTCGGGCATTCAGTACTTC,CASLSPGSGIQYF
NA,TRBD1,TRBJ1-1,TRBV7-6,TGTGCCAGCAGCCAACAGGGGATAGCCACTGAAGCTTTCTTT,CASSQQGIATEAFF
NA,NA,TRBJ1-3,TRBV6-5,TGTGCCAGCATCGACTTCTCTGGAAACACCATATATTTT,CASIDFSGNTIYF
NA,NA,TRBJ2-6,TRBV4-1,TGCGCCAGCAGCCAAACCGGGACAAAGTCTGGGGCCAACGTCCTGACTTTC,CASSQTGTKSGANVLTF
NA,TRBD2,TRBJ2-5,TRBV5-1,TGCGCCAGCAGCTGGGTTTCTAGCGGGAGTGAGACCCAGTACTTC,CASSWVSSGSETQYF
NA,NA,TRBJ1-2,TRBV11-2,TGTGCCAGCAGCTTGGGCCCAGGGGTTAACTATGGCTACACCTTC,CASSLGPGVNYGYTF
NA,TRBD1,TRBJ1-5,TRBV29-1,TGCAGCGCCCAGGGGGACTGGAGTCAGCCCCAGCATTTT,CSAQGDWSQPQHF
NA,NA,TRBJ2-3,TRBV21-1,TGTGCCAGCAGCAAAAATAGAAAGTCGGCAGTCACAGATACGCAGTATTTT,CASSKNRKSAVTDTQYF
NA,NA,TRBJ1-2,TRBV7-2,TGTGCCAGCAGCTTAGGTACACAGCCCTATGGCTACACCTTC,CASSLGTQPYGYTF
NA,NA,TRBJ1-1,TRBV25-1,TGTGCCAGCAGTGGAGTGAACACTGAAGCTTTCTTT,CASSGVNTEAFF
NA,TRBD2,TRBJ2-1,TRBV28,TGTGCCAGCAGTTTTTCAAAGTTTCGGCCAACACCGGGGGCTAGCGGGAGGAGCTACAATGAGCAGTTCTTC,CASSFSKFRPTPGASGRSYNEQFF
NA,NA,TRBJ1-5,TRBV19,TGTGCCGGTAGTTTCGGGACGCTAGGTCAGCCCCAGCATTTT,CAGSFGTLGQPQHF
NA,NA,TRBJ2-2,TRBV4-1,TGCGCCAGCAGCCAAGTAGACCTAGTAATTTACACCGGGGAGCTGTTTTTT,CASSQVDLVIYTGELFF
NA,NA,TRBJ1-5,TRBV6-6,TGTGCCAGCGGGACTGTAGATCAGCCCCAGCATTTT,CASGTVDQPQHF
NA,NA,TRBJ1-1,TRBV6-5,TGTGCCAGCAGCCAAGGGTGGGGAAACACTGAAGCTTTCTTT,CASSQGWGNTEAFF
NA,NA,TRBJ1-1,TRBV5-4,TGTGCCAGCAGCTTGGTAGGGGGGCTGGGCACTGAAGCTTTCTTT,CASSLVGGLGTEAFF
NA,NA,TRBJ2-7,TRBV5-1,TGCGCCAGCAGCTCTTTGACAGAAAACGAGCAGTACTTC,CASSSLTENEQYF
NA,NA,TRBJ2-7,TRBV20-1,TGCAGTGCTAGAGGCGGCTACGAGCAGTACTTC,CSARGGYEQYF
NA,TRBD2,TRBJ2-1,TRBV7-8,TGTGCCAGCAGCTTAGTGGGTGGGACTAGCGGGAACAATGAGCAGTTCTTC,CASSLVGGTSGNNEQFF
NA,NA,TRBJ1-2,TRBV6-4,TGTGCCAGCAGGTCCTCTGGGACCTCTACGTACGGCTACACCTTC,CASRSSGTSTYGYTF
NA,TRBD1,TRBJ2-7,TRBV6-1,TGTGCCACTACCAGGTTGGGACAGCACGACGAGCAGTACTTC,CATTRLGQHDEQYF
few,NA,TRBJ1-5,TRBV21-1,TGTGCCAGCAGCAAAGAGGCGGGGTGGCAGCCCCAGCATTTT,CASSKEAGWQPQHF